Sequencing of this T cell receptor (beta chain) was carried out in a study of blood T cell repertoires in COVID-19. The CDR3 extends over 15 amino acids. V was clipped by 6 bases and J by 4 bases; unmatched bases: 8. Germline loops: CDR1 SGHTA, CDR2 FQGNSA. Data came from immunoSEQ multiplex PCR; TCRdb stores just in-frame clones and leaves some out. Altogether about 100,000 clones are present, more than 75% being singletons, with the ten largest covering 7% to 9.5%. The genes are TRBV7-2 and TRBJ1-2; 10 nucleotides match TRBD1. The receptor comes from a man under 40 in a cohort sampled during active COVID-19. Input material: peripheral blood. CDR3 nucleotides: TGTGCCAGCAGGTCCCGGGGGGACAGGGGCTATGGCTACACCTTC. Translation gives CASRSRGDRGYGYTF.